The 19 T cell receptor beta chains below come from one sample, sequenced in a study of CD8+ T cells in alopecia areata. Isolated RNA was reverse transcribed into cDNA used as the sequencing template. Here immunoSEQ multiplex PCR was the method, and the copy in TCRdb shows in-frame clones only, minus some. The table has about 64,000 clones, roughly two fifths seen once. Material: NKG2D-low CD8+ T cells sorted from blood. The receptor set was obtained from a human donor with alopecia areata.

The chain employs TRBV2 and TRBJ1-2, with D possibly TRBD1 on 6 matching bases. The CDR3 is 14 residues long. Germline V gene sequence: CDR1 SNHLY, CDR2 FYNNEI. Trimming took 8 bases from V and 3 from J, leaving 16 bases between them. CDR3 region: CASGGGDEYYGYTF. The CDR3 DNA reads TGTGCCAGCGGGGGGGGCGACGAATACTATGGCTACACCTTC.

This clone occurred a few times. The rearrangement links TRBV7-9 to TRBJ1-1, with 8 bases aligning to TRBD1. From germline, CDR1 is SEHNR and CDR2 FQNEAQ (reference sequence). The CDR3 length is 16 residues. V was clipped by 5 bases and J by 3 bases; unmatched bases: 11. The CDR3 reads CASSDRTGRDDTEAFF. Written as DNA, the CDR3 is TGTGCCAGCAGCGACAGGACAGGGAGGGATGACACTGAAGCTTTCTTT. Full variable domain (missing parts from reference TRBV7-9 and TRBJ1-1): DTGVSQNPRHKITKRGQNVTFRCDPISEHNRLYWYRQTLGQGPEFLTYFQNEAQLEKSRLLSDRFSAERPKGSFSTLEIQRTEQGDSAMYLCASSDRTGRDDTEAFFGQGTRLTVV.

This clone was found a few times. CDR3 DNA sequence: TGTGCCAGCATCACGACAGGGGAAATGGGTGAGCAGTTCTTC. Its translation is CASITTGEMGEQFF. The chain has TRBV7-8 and TRBJ2-1; 8 bases match TRBD1. V lost 7 bases to trimming and J lost 9 bases; unmatched junction nucleotides: 11. Germline CDR1 is SGHVS and CDR2 is FQNEAQ. The CDR3 covers 14 residues.

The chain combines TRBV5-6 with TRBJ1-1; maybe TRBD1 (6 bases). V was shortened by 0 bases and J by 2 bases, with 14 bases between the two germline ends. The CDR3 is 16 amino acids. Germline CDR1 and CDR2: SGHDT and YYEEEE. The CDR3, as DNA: TGTGCCAGCAGCTTGGCGTATCGGACAGACAACACTGAAGCTTTCTTT. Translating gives CASSLAYRTDNTEAFF.

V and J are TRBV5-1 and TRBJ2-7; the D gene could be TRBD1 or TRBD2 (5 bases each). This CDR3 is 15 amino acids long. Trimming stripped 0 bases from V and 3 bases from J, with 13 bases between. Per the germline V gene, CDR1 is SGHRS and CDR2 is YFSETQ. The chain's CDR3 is CASSLEGTHNYEQYF. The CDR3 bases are TGCGCCAGCAGCTTGGAAGGGACCCACAACTACGAGCAGTACTTC.

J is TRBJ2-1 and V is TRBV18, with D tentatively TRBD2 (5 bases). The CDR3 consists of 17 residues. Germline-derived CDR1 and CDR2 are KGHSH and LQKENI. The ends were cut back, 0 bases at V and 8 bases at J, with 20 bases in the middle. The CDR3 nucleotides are TGTGCCAGCTCACCACCAGTAACTAGTGCGAAGTTAGATGAGCAGTTCTTC. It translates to CASSPPVTSAKLDEQFF. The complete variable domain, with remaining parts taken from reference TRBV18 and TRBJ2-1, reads NAGVMQNPRHLVRRRGQEARLRCSPMKGHSHVYWYRQLPEEGLKFMVYLQKENIIDESGMPKERFSAEFPKEGPSILRIQQVVRGDSAAYFCASSPPVTSAKLDEQFFGPGTRLTVL.

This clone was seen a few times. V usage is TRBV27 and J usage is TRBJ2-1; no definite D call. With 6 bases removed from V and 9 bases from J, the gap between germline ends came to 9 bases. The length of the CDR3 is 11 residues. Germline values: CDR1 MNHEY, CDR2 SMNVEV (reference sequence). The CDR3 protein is CASSSWSEQFF. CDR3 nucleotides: TGTGCCAGCAGCTCCTGGAGTGAGCAGTTCTTC.

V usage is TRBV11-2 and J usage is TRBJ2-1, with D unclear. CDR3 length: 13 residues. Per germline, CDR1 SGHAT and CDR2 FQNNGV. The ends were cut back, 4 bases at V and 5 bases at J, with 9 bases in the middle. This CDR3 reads CASSSPPNNEQFF. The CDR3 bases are TGTGCCAGCAGCTCACCCCCGAACAATGAGCAGTTCTTC.

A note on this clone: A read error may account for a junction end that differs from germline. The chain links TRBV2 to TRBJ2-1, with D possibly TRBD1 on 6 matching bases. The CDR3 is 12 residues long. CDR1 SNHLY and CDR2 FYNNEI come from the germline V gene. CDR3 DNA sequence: TGTGCCAGCAAAGAAAGGGACAACGAGCAGTTCTTC. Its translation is CASKERDNEQFF.

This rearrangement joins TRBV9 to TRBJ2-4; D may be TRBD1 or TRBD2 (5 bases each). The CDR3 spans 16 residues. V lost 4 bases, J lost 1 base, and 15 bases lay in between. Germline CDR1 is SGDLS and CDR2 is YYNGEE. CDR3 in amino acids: CASSPRDGPAKNIQYF. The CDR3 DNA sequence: TGTGCCAGCAGCCCTCGGGACGGACCTGCCAAAAACATTCAGTACTTC.

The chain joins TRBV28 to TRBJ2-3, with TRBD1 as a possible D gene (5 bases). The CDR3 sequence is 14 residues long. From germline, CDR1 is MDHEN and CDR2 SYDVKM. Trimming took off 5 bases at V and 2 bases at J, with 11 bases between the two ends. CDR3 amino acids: CASSQGGDTDTQYF. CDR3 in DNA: TGTGCCAGCAGTCAGGGCGGCGACACAGATACGCAGTATTTT.

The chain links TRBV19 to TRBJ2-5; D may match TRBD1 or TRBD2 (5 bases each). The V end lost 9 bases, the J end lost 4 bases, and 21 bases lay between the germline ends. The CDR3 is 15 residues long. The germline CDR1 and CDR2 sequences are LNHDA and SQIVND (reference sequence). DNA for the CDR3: TGTGCCAGCAAGATAGGGACCTCGAGTGGAGAGACCCAGTACTTC. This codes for CASKIGTSSGETQYF.

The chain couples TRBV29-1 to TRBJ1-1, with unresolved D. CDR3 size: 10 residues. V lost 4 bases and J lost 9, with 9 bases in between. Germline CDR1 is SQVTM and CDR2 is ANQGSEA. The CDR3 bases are TGCAGCGTTGTTTTGGGAAAAGCTTTCTTT. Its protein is CSVVLGKAFF. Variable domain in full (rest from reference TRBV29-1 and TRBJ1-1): SAVISQKPSRDICQRGTSLTIQCQVDSQVTMMFWYRQQPGQSLTLIATANQGSEATYESGFVIDKFPISRPNLTFSTLTVSNMSPEDSSIYLCSVVLGKAFFGQGTRLTVV.

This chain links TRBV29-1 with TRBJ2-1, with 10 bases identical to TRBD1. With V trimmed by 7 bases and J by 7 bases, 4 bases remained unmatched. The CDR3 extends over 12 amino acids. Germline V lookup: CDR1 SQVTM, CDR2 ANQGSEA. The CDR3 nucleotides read TGCAGCGCGGGGACAGGGGAAAATGAGCAGTTCTTC. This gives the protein CSAGTGENEQFF.

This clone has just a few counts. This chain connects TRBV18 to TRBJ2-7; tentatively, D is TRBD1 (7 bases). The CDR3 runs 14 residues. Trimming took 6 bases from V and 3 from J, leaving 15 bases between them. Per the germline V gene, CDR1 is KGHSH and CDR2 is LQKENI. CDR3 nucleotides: TGTGCCAGCTCCACGGGGCAGGGGGGCTACGAGCAGTACTTC. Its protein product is CASSTGQGGYEQYF.

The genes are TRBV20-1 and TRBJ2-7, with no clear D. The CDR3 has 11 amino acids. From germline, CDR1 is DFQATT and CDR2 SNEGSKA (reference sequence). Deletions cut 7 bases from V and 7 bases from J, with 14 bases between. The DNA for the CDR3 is TGCAGTGTGCGAAGGGCTGGGGAGCAGTACTTC. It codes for CSVRRAGEQYF.

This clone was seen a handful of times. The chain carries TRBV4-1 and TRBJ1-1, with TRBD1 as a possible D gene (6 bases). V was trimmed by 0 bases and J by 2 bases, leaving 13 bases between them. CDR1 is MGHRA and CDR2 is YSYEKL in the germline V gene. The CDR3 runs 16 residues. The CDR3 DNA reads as TGCGCCAGCAGCCAAGAGGATGCAGGGGTAAACACTGAAGCTTTCTTT. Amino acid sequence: CASSQEDAGVNTEAFF.

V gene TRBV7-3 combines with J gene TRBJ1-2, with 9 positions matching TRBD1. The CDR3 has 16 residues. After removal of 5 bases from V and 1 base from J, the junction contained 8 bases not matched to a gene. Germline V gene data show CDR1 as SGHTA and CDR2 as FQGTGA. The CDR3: CASSPNRDRVNYGYTF. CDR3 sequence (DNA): TGTGCCAGCAGCCCCAACCGGGACAGGGTTAACTATGGCTACACCTTC. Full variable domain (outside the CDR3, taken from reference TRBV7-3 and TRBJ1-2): GAGVSQTPSNKVTEKGKYVELRCDPISGHTALYWYRQSLGQGPEFLIYFQGTGAADDSGLPNDRFFAVRPEGSVSTLKIQRTERGDSAVYLCASSPNRDRVNYGYTFGSGTRLTVV.

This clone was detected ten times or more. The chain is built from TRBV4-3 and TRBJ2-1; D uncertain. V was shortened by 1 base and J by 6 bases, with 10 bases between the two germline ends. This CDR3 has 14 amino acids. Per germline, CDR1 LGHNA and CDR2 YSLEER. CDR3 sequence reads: CASSQGAEANEQFF. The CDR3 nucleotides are TGCGCCAGCAGCCAAGGGGCCGAAGCCAATGAGCAGTTCTTC.